This TCR beta chain was sequenced in a study of shared clonotypes between healthy human individuals. V gave up 6 bases and J gave up 0 bases; unmatched junction bases: 6. Germline V CDR1 and CDR2: MDHEN, SYDVKM. The CDR3 has 15 amino acids. Caucasian adults residing in Nashville, Tennessee made up all the donors. In the case of this clone: What it recognizes is unknown.

Regarding the study as a whole: With few donors, the genetic and exposure-history diversity represented was limited. Investigators collected only blood, and repertoires in tissues likely differ.

The assay was carried out at the deep level. Repertoires were generated with immunoSEQ multiplex PCR, while TCRdb's copy carries only in-frame clones and drops some. This table has over 1.5 million clones, 98% appearing once. The source of this sequence is a man aged 25-45 years in good health. The rearrangement joins TRBV28 to TRBJ1-1, with 8 nucleotides matching TRBD1. Sequenced sample: naive CD4+ T cells sorted from blood. Stated subset: CD45RA+ positively selected. CDR3 loop: CASSPTGGLNTEAFF. The CDR3 nucleotides read TGTGCCAGCAGCCCTACAGGGGGTCTGAACACTGAAGCTTTCTTT.